Listed below are T cell receptor beta chains from one sample, sequenced in a study of blood T cell repertoires in COVID-19. The data were produced by immunoSEQ multiplex PCR, yet TCRdb's version contains in-frame clones alone and is incomplete. The sample lists 98,000 or so clones, 80% to 90% seen once, with less than 2.5% in the top ten. The source material was peripheral blood. The receptors were sampled from a human donor in a cohort sampled during active COVID-19. CDR3s include the opening cysteine and the closing phenylalanine or tryptophan. A D gene is named only where the DNA matches it firmly. Some rows have no size entry. The others give once, few or many, or a class for an expanded clone.

v_call	d_call	clone_size	j_call	cdr3_nt	cdr3_aa
TRBV9	TRBD1	.	TRBJ2-5	TGTGCCAGCAGCGTAGGTGGGGACAGAAAGTCGGGGACCCAGTACTTC	CASSVGGDRKSGTQYF
TRBV11-2	TRBD1	.	TRBJ2-7	TGTGCCAGCAGCCTCGGGACAGACTACGAGCAGTACTTC	CASSLGTDYEQYF
TRBV5-6	.	few	TRBJ2-1	TGTGCCAGCAGCCTGGCACGGGGATACAATGAGCAGTTCTTC	CASSLARGYNEQFF
TRBV18	TRBD1	.	TRBJ2-7	TGTGCCAGCTCACCAGGACAGGGGACGTACGAGCAGTACTTC	CASSPGQGTYEQYF
TRBV2	.	.	TRBJ2-2	TGTGCCAGCATTGCACAGGGTAGCACCGGGGAGCTGTTTTTT	CASIAQGSTGELFF
TRBV7-6	.	.	TRBJ2-7	TGTGCCAGCAGCTTACGCCAGGGGGCCGAGCGGGGTTACGAGCAGTACTTC	CASSLRQGAERGYEQYF
TRBV9	TRBD2	.	TRBJ2-1	TGTGCCAGCAGCGTAGGTGGACTAGCGGGCTACAATGAGCAGTTCTTC	CASSVGGLAGYNEQFF
TRBV5-1	TRBD2	.	TRBJ2-5	TGCGCCAGCAGCTTCCCTAGCGGGAGTGGAGAGACCCAGTACTTC	CASSFPSGSGETQYF
TRBV28	.	.	TRBJ1-4	TGTGCCAGCAGTTTCAGGGACACTTATGAAAAACTGTTTTTT	CASSFRDTYEKLFF
TRBV4-1	TRBD2	.	TRBJ2-3	TGCGCCAGCAGGAGACTAGCGGGACCCGATACGCAGTATTTT	CASRRLAGPDTQYF
TRBV7-9	TRBD1	.	TRBJ1-1	TGTGCCAGCAGCTTATCGAGGACAGGGAACACTGAAGCTTTCTTT	CASSLSRTGNTEAFF
TRBV3-1/TRBV3-2	.	.	TRBJ2-3	TGTGCCAGCAGCCGTTGGACAGAGCGGGGAACAGATACGCAGTATTTT	CASSRWTERGTDTQYF
TRBV5-6	.	.	TRBJ2-1	TGTGCCAGCAGCTTGGGGGCTGAGCAGTTCTTC	CASSLGAEQFF
TRBV12-5	TRBD2	.	TRBJ2-3	TGTGCTAGTGGTTTGGTAAAGACTAGCGTGAATCCTACTAGCACAGATACGCAGTATTTT	CASGLVKTSVNPTSTDTQYF
TRBV6-2/TRBV6-3	.	.	TRBJ2-3	TGTGCCAGCAGTTTGGCGGGGAGCACAGATACGCAGTATTTT	CASSLAGSTDTQYF
TRBV6-6	.	.	TRBJ1-5	TGTGCCAGCACCGCAGATAATCAGCCCCAGCATTTT	CASTADNQPQHF
TRBV12-2	.	.	TRBJ1-2	TGTGCAAGTCGCTTAGCGGGACTTTTGCTGGGCGGCTACACCTTC	CASRLAGLLLGGYTF
TRBV4-1	.	.	TRBJ1-6	TGCGCCAGCAGCCAAGACCCAGCTCTACAGAGCTCCTATAATTCACCCCTCCACTTT	CASSQDPALQSSYNSPLHF
TRBV27	.	.	TRBJ2-2	TGTGCCAGCAATCCCTCATTAGCCGCCCTAAACACCGGGGAGCTGTTTTTT	CASNPSLAALNTGELFF
TRBV7-9	TRBD1	few	TRBJ1-2	TGTGCCAGCACCTTGGGGGACAGTGTTATCCTCTACACCTTC	CASTLGDSVILYTF
TRBV4-1	.	.	TRBJ1-6	TGCGCCAGCAGCCAAGATTTTTACATTGCTTCCCACTTT	CASSQDFYIASHF
TRBV7-6	.	.	TRBJ1-1	TGTGCCAGCAGCCGCAGAATGAACACTGAAGCTTTCTTT	CASSRRMNTEAFF
TRBV28	.	.	TRBJ2-1	TGTGCCAGCAGTCCTCCTGGCGGGATTGGTGTCTACAATGAGCAGTTCTTC	CASSPPGGIGVYNEQFF
TRBV6-5	.	once	TRBJ2-3	TGTGCCAGCAGTTCCTCCGCGGATACGCAGTATTTT	CASSSSADTQYF
TRBV12-5	TRBD2	few	TRBJ2-7	TGTGCTAGTGGTCCACCCCAAAGGCGGGGGGGTGGGAACGAGCAGTACTTC	CASGPPQRRGGGNEQYF
TRBV7-9	.	.	TRBJ2-3	TGTGCCAGCAGCTTACCGGACTCTAGCACAGATACGCAGTATTTT	CASSLPDSSTDTQYF
TRBV7-8	TRBD1	.	TRBJ2-2	TGTGCCAGCAGAGTTTTGGGACAGGGGACCGGGGAGCTGTTTTTT	CASRVLGQGTGELFF
TRBV7-3	TRBD1	.	TRBJ2-5	TGTGCCAGCAGCTTAGGGGACAGGGGTATCCAAGAGACCCAGTACTTC	CASSLGDRGIQETQYF
TRBV14	.	few	TRBJ2-7	TGTGCCAGCAGCCAAGTGGCCAGCGGGCAGTACTTC	CASSQVASGQYF